Each of the 17 T cell receptor beta chains below was sequenced from the same sample in a study of T cells in women clearing cervical HPV infection (dated by TCRdb to 2017 to 2018). The library was prepared using the immunoSEQ multiplex PCR assay. TCRdb obtained this table from immuneACCESS and retained in-frame rearrangements with V and J assigned. These tables miss some clones; where compared with another copy, unresolved V genes account for less than half of the shortfall, and the remainder is unexplained. This sample's table lists tens of thousands of clones. The ten largest make up under 7% of the sample. The sample comprised blood buffy coat. The origin of the receptors is a woman aged 18-70 years with a cervical HPV16 infection that either progressed to CIN3+ or cleared (not recorded which).

As regards this clone: The CDR3 goes on 3 residues after the read ends, and that part is filled in from the germline J gene. This chain connects TRBV7-6 to TRBJ2-7; a possible D gene is TRBD1 (6 bases). CDR3 length equals 15 residues. V was shortened by 4 bases and J by 2 bases, with 15 bases between the two germline ends. Germline V gene sequence: CDR1 SGHVS, CDR2 FNYEAQ. CDR3 protein: CASSSATGTTYEQYF. CDR3 DNA, as far as it was read: TGTGCCAGCAGCTCCGCGACAGGTACGACCTACGAG.

As to this clone: The read ends 3 residues early relative to the CDR3; the germline J gene fills the gap. V usage is TRBV11-2 and J usage is TRBJ1-1; 7 bases line up with TRBD1. The CDR3 consists of 13 residues. The V segment lost 1 base and the J segment 6 bases; nucleotides outside the gene matches: 2. Per the germline V gene, CDR1 is SGHAT and CDR2 is FQNNGV. The CDR3 is CASSLGGTAEAFF. The CDR3 DNA, read in part, is TGTGCCAGCAGCTTAGGTGGGACAGCTGAA.

Concerning this clone: The read gets to within 3 residues of the CDR3 end, and the germline J gene fills in the rest. The V and J genes are TRBV29-1 and TRBJ2-3, with 10 bases aligning to TRBD2. Germline CDR1 and CDR2: SQVTM and ANQGSEA. The CDR3 length is 12 residues. The CDR3 loop is CSALAGVGTQYF. The part of the CDR3 DNA that was read is TGCAGCGCCCTAGCGGGAGTTGGGACG.

About this clone itself: The read ends 3 residues early relative to the CDR3; the germline J gene fills the gap. The chain joins TRBV7-9 to TRBJ2-4, with 8 bases aligning to TRBD1. The junction had 6 bases not matched to a gene; V was cut back by 6 bases and J by 8 bases. This CDR3 comprises 13 residues. In germline, CDR1 is SEHNR, CDR2 FQNEAQ (reference sequence). The CDR3: CASRIQGEYIQYF. CDR3 bases read: TGTGCCAGCAGGATACAGGGGGAATACATT.

About this clone itself: One end of the junction is discordant with germline, which a read error may explain. The read halts 3 residues ahead of the CDR3 end, with the missing end drawn from the germline J gene. This chain uses TRBV20-1 with TRBJ2-3; the match to TRBD2 covers 10 bases. The CDR3 consists of 13 residues. CDR1 is DFQATT and CDR2 is SNEGSKA in the germline V gene (reference sequence). The CDR3 spells CSAERGGTDAQYF. The sequenced part of the CDR3 DNA is TGCAGTGCCGAGCGGGGGGGCACAGATGCG.

Note on this clone: Sequencing ends 3 residues short of the CDR3 end; the germline J gene provides the rest. V and J are TRBV5-3 and TRBJ2-7, with D perhaps matching TRBD2 (5 bases). TRBV5-3 is sorted into the ORF group, with uncertain function. V lost 5 bases to trimming and J lost 0 bases, with 15 bases between them. The length of the CDR3 is 15 residues. CDR3 sequence: CARRYGVKGSYEQYF. The covered CDR3 bases are TGTGCCAGAAGGTACGGGGTCAAGGGCTCCTACGAG.

Turning to this clone: With the read ending 3 residues before the CDR3 end, the germline J gene is used to fill in that end. V usage is TRBV6-4 and J usage is TRBJ2-2, with TRBD1 identical over 8 bases. The CDR3 is 14 amino acids. Germline V gene data show CDR1 as MRHNA and CDR2 as SNTAGT. The ends lost 8 bases at V and 5 bases at J; junction bases unmatched: 7. Here the CDR3 reads CASGETGATGELFF. The sequenced CDR3 bases are TGTGCCAGCGGGGAGACAGGGGCGACCGGGGAG.

As for this clone: The DNA ends 3 residues before the CDR3 does, and the rest of the CDR3 is filled in from the germline J gene. The rearrangement joins TRBV2 to TRBJ2-2; 9 bases map to TRBD1. The CDR3 loop spans 14 amino acids. The germline V gene encodes CDR1 SNHLY and CDR2 FYNNEI. V shed 6 bases, J shed 5 bases, and the junction held 4 bases outside the gene matches. This CDR3 is CASSTGGGTGELFF. The sequenced part of the CDR3 DNA is TGTGCCAGCAGCACAGGGGGCGGAACCGGGGAG.

A remark on this clone: The read halts 3 residues ahead of the CDR3 end, with the missing end drawn from the germline J gene. This chain joins TRBV4-2 and TRBJ2-3; TRBD2 matches 9 bases. Germline lookup yields CDR1 LGHNA and CDR2 YNFKEQ. This CDR3 region has 18 residues. The sequenced part of the CDR3 DNA is TGTGCCAGCAGCCCGGGGACTAGCTGGTTCACCCACCGAGAGACG. Encoded protein: CASSPGTSWFTHRET. The full-length CDR3 reads as CASSPGTSWFTHRETQYF.

About this clone: The read ends 3 residues early relative to the CDR3; the germline J gene fills the gap. The chain couples TRBV29-1 to TRBJ1-6; 7 bases align to TRBD1. The CDR3 totals 15 residues. Germline trimming cut 6 bases from V and 3 bases from J; bases unmatched to any gene: 8. CDR1 and CDR2 from the germline V gene are SQVTM and ANQGSEA. The DNA read from the CDR3 is TGCAGCGTCGCAACAGGGACAGTCTATAATTCACCC. Translation: CSVATGTVYNSP. The entire CDR3 sequence reads CSVATGTVYNSPLHF.

Concerning this clone itself: The read terminates 3 residues ahead of where the CDR3 ends, so the germline J gene completes it. The chain links TRBV6-2 or TRBV6-3 to TRBJ1-1, with a tentative D call TRBD1 (6 bases). The V gene lost 4 bases and the J gene lost 0 bases, with 12 bases spanning the gap. Germline V lookup: CDR1 MNHEY, CDR2 SVGEGT. The CDR3 covers 15 residues. The CDR3 reads CASSSIDRMNTEAFF. The DNA read from the CDR3 is TGTGCCAGCAGTTCGATAGACAGGATGAACACTGAA.

Turning to this clone: From the germline J gene comes the end of the CDR3, since the read stops 3 residues before it. V and J are TRBV6-2 or TRBV6-3 and TRBJ2-1, with TRBD1 matching over 10 bases. V lost 4 bases to trimming and J lost 4 bases; unmatched junction nucleotides: 4. This CDR3 region has 15 residues. Germline V lookup: CDR1 MNHEY, CDR2 SVGEGT. The CDR3 region is CASSSRDRGYNEQFF. The sequenced CDR3 bases are TGTGCCAGCAGTTCCAGGGACAGGGGATACAATGAG.

For this clone: The missing CDR3 end, 3 residues past where the read stops, is filled in from the germline J gene. The chain joins TRBV2 to TRBJ1-2, with D possibly being TRBD1 (6 bases). V gave up 2 bases and J gave up 7 bases, with 11 bases separating them. This CDR3 comprises 13 residues. Germline CDR1 SNHLY, CDR2 FYNNEI. The CDR3 bases that were read are TGTGCCAGCAGTGAACGGGGGGCGAGTGGC. Its protein product is CASSERGASG. The full CDR3 protein reads CASSERGASGYTF.

Note on this clone: The sequence runs out 3 residues before the end of the CDR3; the remainder is reconstructed from the germline J gene. The J gene is TRBJ2-5, the V gene TRBV29-1; D is possibly TRBD2 (5 bases). V lost 2 bases, J lost 7 bases, and 14 bases lay in between. This CDR3 is 13 amino acids long. Per germline, CDR1 SQVTM and CDR2 ANQGSEA. CDR3 bases read: TGCAGCGTTGAAAGAGCGGCCTCACCGACC. Its translation is CSVERAASPT. The full CDR3 protein reads CSVERAASPTQYF.

For this clone: The missing CDR3 end, 3 residues past where the read stops, is filled in from the germline J gene. The chain employs TRBV19 and TRBJ2-1; 10 bases are a match to TRBD2. Germline CDR1 LNHDA, CDR2 SQIVND (reference sequence). The V segment lost 1 base and the J segment 0 bases; nucleotides outside the gene matches: 6. This CDR3 region has 18 residues. The part of the CDR3 DNA that was read is TGTGCCAGTAGTATAGGCCTAGCGGGGGATAACTCCTACAATGAG. Translating gives CASSIGLAGDNSYNE. The CDR3 in full is CASSIGLAGDNSYNEQFF.

A word on this clone: Read data end 3 residues before the CDR3 end; the end is taken from the germline J gene. The rearrangement uses TRBV2 and TRBJ2-7, with no clear D. Deletions cut 7 bases from V and 3 bases from J, with 13 bases between. The CDR3 loop spans 13 amino acids. CDR1 is SNHLY, CDR2 FYNNEI, per germline. The CDR3 bases that were read are TGTGCCAGCACCCCCCCCGTAGACTACGAG. Residues: CASTPPVDYE. Given in full, the CDR3 is CASTPPVDYEQYF.

With respect to this clone: The CDR3 extends 3 residues past the end of the read, so its final part is completed from the germline J gene. The chain has TRBV18 and TRBJ2-3, with 7 positions matching TRBD1. The CDR3 runs to 16 residues. Germline V CDR1 and CDR2: KGHSH, LQKENI. CDR3 bases read: TGTGCCAGCTCGTCTCAACCCGGGACAGAGCAAGAGACG. Its protein product is CASSSQPGTEQET. The complete CDR3 protein is CASSSQPGTEQETQYF. The complete variable domain, with remaining parts taken from reference TRBV18 and TRBJ2-3, reads NAGVMQNPRHLVRRRGQEARLRCSPMKGHSHVYWYRQLPEEGLKFMVYLQKENIIDESGMPKERFSAEFPKEGPSILRIQQVVRGDSAAYFCASSSQPGTEQETQYFGPGTRLTVL.